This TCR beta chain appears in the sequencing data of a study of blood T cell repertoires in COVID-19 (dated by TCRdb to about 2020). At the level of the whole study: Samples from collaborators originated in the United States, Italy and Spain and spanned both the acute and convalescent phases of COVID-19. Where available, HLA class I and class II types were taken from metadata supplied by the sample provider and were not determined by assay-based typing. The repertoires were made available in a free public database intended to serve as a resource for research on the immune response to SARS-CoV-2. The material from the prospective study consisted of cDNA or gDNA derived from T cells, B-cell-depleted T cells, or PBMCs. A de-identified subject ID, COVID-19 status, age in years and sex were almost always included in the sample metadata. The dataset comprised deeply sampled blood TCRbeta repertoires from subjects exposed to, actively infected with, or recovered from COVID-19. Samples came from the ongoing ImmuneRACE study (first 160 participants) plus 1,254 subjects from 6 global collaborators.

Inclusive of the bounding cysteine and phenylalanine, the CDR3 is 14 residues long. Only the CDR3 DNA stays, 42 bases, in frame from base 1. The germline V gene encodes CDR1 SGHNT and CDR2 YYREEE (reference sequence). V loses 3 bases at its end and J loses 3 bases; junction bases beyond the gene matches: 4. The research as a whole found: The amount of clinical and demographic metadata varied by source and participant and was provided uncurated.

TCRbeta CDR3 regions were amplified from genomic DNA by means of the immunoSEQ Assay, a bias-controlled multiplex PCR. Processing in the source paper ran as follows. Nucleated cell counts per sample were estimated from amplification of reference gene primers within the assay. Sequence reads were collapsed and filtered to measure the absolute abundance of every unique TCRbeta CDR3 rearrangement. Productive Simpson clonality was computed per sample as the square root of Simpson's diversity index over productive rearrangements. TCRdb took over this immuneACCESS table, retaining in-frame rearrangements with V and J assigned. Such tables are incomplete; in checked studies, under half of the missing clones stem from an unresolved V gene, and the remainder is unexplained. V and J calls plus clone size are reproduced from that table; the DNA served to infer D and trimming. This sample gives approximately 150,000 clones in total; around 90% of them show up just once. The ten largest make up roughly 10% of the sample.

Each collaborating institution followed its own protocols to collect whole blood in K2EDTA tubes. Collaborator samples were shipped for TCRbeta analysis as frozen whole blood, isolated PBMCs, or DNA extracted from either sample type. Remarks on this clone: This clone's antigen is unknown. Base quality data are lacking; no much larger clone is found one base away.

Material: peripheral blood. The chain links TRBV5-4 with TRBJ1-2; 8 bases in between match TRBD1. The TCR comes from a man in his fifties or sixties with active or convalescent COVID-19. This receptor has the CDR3 CASSSRDRYYGYTF. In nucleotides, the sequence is TGTGCCAGCAGCTCCCGGGACAGGTACTATGGCTACACCTTC.